Shown below are 12 T cell receptor beta chains from a single sample sequenced in a study of T-cell memory formation after mild COVID-19. TCRdb re-called the 5' RACE reads with MiXCR, one entry per CDR3 protein. Of roughly 410,000 distinct CDR3 sequences in the sample, roughly a quarter were seen once. The material sequenced was PBMCs or a T cell subset sorted from them (not recorded which). Receptors originate from an adult woman who had mild COVID-19 (a few samples of this study predate the infection). Cell type and time point are not known.

This clonotype has only a few counts. The V call is TRBV5-1, the J call TRBJ2-5, with D perhaps matching TRBD1 (6 bases). With 2 bases removed from V and 0 bases from J, the gap between germline ends came to 26 bases. This CDR3 comprises 20 residues. Germline CDR1 SGHRS, CDR2 YFSETQ. CDR3 sequence (DNA): TGCGCCAGCAGCTTACGGCCCCGGGACACCGAATCGTTGTACCAAGAGACCCAGTACTTC. This codes for CASSLRPRDTESLYQETQYF.

This clonotype was seen a single time. The chain has TRBV3-1 and TRBJ2-5; perhaps TRBD2 as D (6 bases). Germline CDR1 reads LGHDT; CDR2 reads YNNKEL (reference sequence). Trimming shortened V by 3 bases and J by 4 bases, and 15 bases separated the two germline ends. The CDR3 is 15 residues long. DNA for the CDR3: TGTGCCAGCAGCCAGGCCGGGGGACTGAGAGAGACCCAGTACTTC. Protein sequence: CASSQAGGLRETQYF.

This clonotype was counted only a few times. The rearrangement links TRBV5-1 to TRBJ2-7; D gene uncertain. The CDR3 runs to 14 residues. The germline V and J ends were trimmed by 6 bases and 2 bases, with 15 bases remaining between them. From germline, CDR1 is SGHRS and CDR2 YFSETQ. The CDR3 DNA is TGCGCCAGCACCGATATTCCGGGCCCCTACGAGCAGTACTTC. Its protein is CASTDIPGPYEQYF.

The chain carries TRBV3-1 and TRBJ1-1; maybe TRBD1 (5 bases). Germline CDR1 LGHDT, CDR2 YNNKEL (reference sequence). This CDR3 is built from 14 residues. Trimming pared 0 bases from V and 0 bases from J, leaving 5 bases between. CDR3 residues: CASSQETVNTEAFF. Here the CDR3 DNA reads TGTGCCAGCAGCCAAGAGACAGTGAACACTGAAGCTTTCTTT.

The chain combines TRBV6-5 with TRBJ2-5; TRBD2 agrees at 8 bases. The CDR3 consists of 15 residues. Trimming removed 2 bases from V and 4 bases from J; junction bases left unmatched: 6. The V gene's germline CDR1 is MNHEY and CDR2 SVGAGI. The CDR3: CASSYRGGIRETQYF. The CDR3 DNA is TGTGCCAGCAGTTACCGGGGGGGGATCAGAGAGACCCAGTACTTC.

This clonotype appeared a few times. The chain joins TRBV5-1 to TRBJ2-6; TRBD1 matches at 9 bases. The germline V gene has CDR1 SGHRS and CDR2 YFSETQ. Losses at the gene ends were 8 bases for V and 0 bases for J; bases not matched to a gene: 12. The CDR3 spans 18 residues. DNA of the CDR3: TGCGCCAGAAACCCTCCGGGACAGGGTTGCTCTGGGGCCAACGTCCTGACTTTC. Encoded protein: CARNPPGQGCSGANVLTF.

This clonotype was detected only a few times. The rearrangement uses TRBV6-5 and TRBJ2-7, with 8 bases fitting TRBD1. The CDR3 is 14 amino acids. V was clipped by 6 bases and J by 2 bases; unmatched bases: 6. Germline V gene data show CDR1 as MNHEY and CDR2 as SVGAGI. As DNA, the CDR3 is TGTGCCAGCAGGGATAGACAGGGGCCCTACGAGCAGTACTTC. It yields the protein CASRDRQGPYEQYF.

The chain employs TRBV4-1 and TRBJ2-3, with D hard to call. The CDR3 has 15 residues. Trimming left V 6 bases short and J 1 base short, with 14 bases between. Germline assignment: CDR1 MGHRA and CDR2 YSYEKL. CDR3 coding DNA: TGCGCCAGCAGGCTTAGGTCTACAGGCACAGATACGCAGTATTTT. Its translation is CASRLRSTGTDTQYF.

The chain links TRBV6-6 to TRBJ1-1, with D unresolved. Germline CDR1 MNHNY, CDR2 SVGAGI (reference sequence). CDR3 length: 15 amino acids. The germline V and J ends were trimmed by 6 bases and 5 bases, with 19 bases remaining between them. CDR3 in DNA: TGTGCCAGCAGAGGGTTTCGGGAGGGAGGAACTGAAGCTTTCTTT. This translates into CASRGFREGGTEAFF.

This clonotype was recorded a few times. This chain joins TRBV3-1 and TRBJ1-2; TRBD1 might be the D (5 bases). The CDR3 is made up of 13 amino acids. V was cut by 8 bases and J by 0 bases, with 10 bases left in between. Per the germline V gene, CDR1 is LGHDT and CDR2 is YNNKEL (reference sequence). The CDR3 DNA sequence: TGTGCCAGCTCCCAGACAGCTAACTATGGCTACACCTTC. Protein product: CASSQTANYGYTF.

This clonotype was recorded only once. The V gene is TRBV6-5, the J gene TRBJ2-3, with 7 bases lining up with TRBD1. There are 15 residues in the CDR3. CDR1 is MNHEY, CDR2 SVGAGI, per germline. V shed 2 bases and J 1 base; nucleotides not matched to a gene: 3. CDR3 in amino acids: CASSYEGAGTDTQYF. In nucleotides, the CDR3 is TGTGCCAGCAGTTACGAGGGGGCGGGCACAGATACGCAGTATTTT.

This clonotype came up a few times. The chain employs TRBV28 and TRBJ2-7, with D possibly being TRBD2 (5 bases). The CDR3 loop spans 14 amino acids. In germline, CDR1 is MDHEN, CDR2 SYDVKM. The V and J ends lost 3 bases and 3 bases respectively, with 12 bases between them. The CDR3 DNA reads TGTGCCAGCAGTTTGGAGGAATTGGTCTACGAGCAGTACTTC. Translating it yields CASSLEELVYEQYF. Full variable domain (remainder filled in from reference TRBV28 and TRBJ2-7): DVKVTQSSRYLVKRTGEKVFLECVQDMDHENMFWYRQDPGLGLRLIYFSYDVKMKEKGDIPEGYSVSREKKERFSLILESASTNQTSMYLCASSLEELVYEQYFGPGTRLTVT.